This TCR beta chain was found in a study of cytomegalovirus exposure and HLA in healthy donors. Findings of the study overall: CMV serostatus was the sole immune exposure information available. Reports credit the classifier with highly specific, highly sensitive diagnosis of cytomegalovirus status.

As for this clone: Its antigen remains unknown.

CDR1 is SGHTS and CDR2 is YDEGEE in the germline V gene. CDR3 length equals 16 residues. V gave up 7 bases and J gave up 1 base, with 21 bases separating them. 60 Vbeta and 13 Jbeta primers were used in PCR. TCRdb keeps only in-frame clones here, not all; method: immunoSEQ multiplex PCR. Among about 170,000 clones listed, around 80% were seen once. This receptor was identified in a woman aged 45-65 years in good health and CMV-seropositive. The chain joins TRBV5-8 to TRBJ2-7; possibly TRBD2 for D (5 bases). The sequencing sample was made of PBMCs. The CDR3: CASPAGVLIRSYEQYF. The DNA of the CDR3 is TGTGCCAGCCCGGCGGGCGTGCTGATTAGGTCCTACGAGCAGTACTTC.